This T cell receptor beta chain was recorded in a study of graft-versus-host responses after intestinal transplantation. Study at large: Every one of the recipients received anti-thymocyte globulin induction and afterwards took tacrolimus and steroids for three to four years.

Method: immunoSEQ multiplex PCR; TCRdb's copy keeps in-frame clones and lacks some. The sample includes nearly 100,000 clones, roughly 90% of them seen just once. The V and J ends lost 4 bases and 3 bases, in that order; junction bases with no gene match: 3. The CDR3 has 14 residues. Looked up from germline, CDR1 is SGHDT and CDR2 is YYEEEE. This TCR derives from a human patient who received an intestinal transplant, so some T cells may come from the graft donor. The rearrangement joins TRBV5-6 to TRBJ1-2, with 10 bases identical to TRBD1. The source material was PBMCs, sampled about 460 days after intestinal transplant. As DNA, the CDR3 is TGTGCCAGCAGCACCGGACAGGGGGACTATGGCTACACCTTC. Translated: CASSTGQGDYGYTF.